Below are 20 T cell receptor beta chains sequenced from a single sample in a study of radiation and T cells in renal cell carcinoma. The protocol was immunoSEQ multiplex PCR, while the TCRdb copy is restricted to in-frame clones and leaves out a portion. The top ten clones hold approximately 13% of a sample with about 150,000 clones, 87% of them seen once. Time point of the sample: blood 2 weeks post-SBRT. Treatment defined: 15 Gy SBRT to primary tumor, nephrectomy 4 weeks later. This material consisted of blood, taken from a patient whose treatment included radiotherapy and nephrectomy. The receptors come from a woman in her forties or fifties with renal cell carcinoma.

This clone has only a few counts. The V and J genes are TRBV19 and TRBJ1-1; perhaps TRBD1 as D (5 bases). Trimming left V 7 bases short and J 1 base short, with 16 bases between. Germline V gene sequence: CDR1 LNHDA, CDR2 SQIVND (reference sequence). The CDR3 spans 15 residues. CDR3 residues: CASIKRGVGNTEAFF. In DNA, the CDR3 is TGTGCCAGTATCAAACGAGGGGTGGGGAACACTGAAGCTTTCTTT.

V usage is TRBV6-4 and J usage is TRBJ2-7, with D maybe TRBD1 (6 bases). CDR3 length: 16 residues. The germline gives CDR1 MRHNA, CDR2 SNTAGT. V lost 0 bases, J lost 1 base, and 13 bases lay in between. The CDR3 DNA is TGTGCCAGCAGTGACTCGGACAGTTTTAAATCCTACGAGCAGTACTTC. Protein sequence: CASSDSDSFKSYEQYF.

Worth noting for this clone: The junction departs from germline at one end; a sequencing error may be responsible. This chain connects TRBV7-7 to TRBJ2-1, with 7 bases lining up with TRBD2. Germline V gene lookup returns CDR1 SSHAT and CDR2 FNYEAQ (reference sequence). The CDR3 is 14 amino acids. DNA of the CDR3: TGTGCTAGCAGCTTAGCGGGCAGACACAATGAGCAGTTCTTC. Translation: CASSLAGRHNEQFF.

V is TRBV9 and J is TRBJ2-7, with 7 nucleotides matching TRBD2. This CDR3 is built from 16 residues. Germline CDR1 SGDLS, CDR2 YYNGEE. V was clipped by 4 bases and J by 0 bases; unmatched bases: 10. DNA of the CDR3: TGTGCCAGCAGCCCAAGCAGCGGGGCACACTCCTACGAGCAGTACTTC. Translating it yields CASSPSSGAHSYEQYF.

The gene calls are TRBV11-2 and TRBJ2-1; D not resolved. CDR1 and CDR2 from the germline V gene are SGHAT and FQNNGV. The V gene lost 5 bases and the J gene lost 7 bases, with 21 bases spanning the gap. The CDR3 spans 16 residues. CDR3 amino acids: CASSRVTGPRLNEQFF. The CDR3, as DNA: TGTGCCAGCAGCCGCGTGACGGGCCCTAGGCTGAATGAGCAGTTCTTC.

V and J are TRBV12-2 and TRBJ1-2. TRBV12-2 is described as a pseudogene. The CDR3 has 21 residues. Written as DNA, the CDR3 is TGTGCAAGTCGCCCCCGTAAGCCCTTAAAGGATGTCGGCAGCCCCTACTATGGCTACACCTTC. Translation gives CASRPRKPLKDVGSPYYGYTF.

Only one count was recorded for this clone. The identical CDR3 is also encoded by other nucleotide sequences in the sample. V usage is TRBV7-2 and J usage is TRBJ1-1, with 8 bases aligning to TRBD1. Unmatched junction bases numbered 2, after V lost 3 bases and J lost 5 bases. The CDR3 covers 13 residues. Germline V gene data show CDR1 as SGHTA and CDR2 as FQGNSA. CDR3 nucleotides: TGTGCCAGCAGCTTCGGACAGGGAACTGAAGCTTTCTTT. Translation: CASSFGQGTEAFF. Using reference TRBV7-2 and TRBJ1-1 for the parts outside the CDR3, the full variable domain is GAGVSQSPSNKVTEKGKDVELRCDPISGHTALYWYRQSLGQGLEFLIYFQGNSAPDKSGLPSDRFSAERTGGSVSTLTIQRTQQEDSAVYLCASSFGQGTEAFFGQGTRLTVV.

V and J are TRBV7-6 and TRBJ1-6, with a possible D match to TRBD1 (6 bases). The CDR3 loop spans 14 amino acids. Germline V gene lookup returns CDR1 SGHVS and CDR2 FNYEAQ. V was pared by 5 bases and J by 7 bases, with 12 bases between. The CDR3 region has the DNA TGTGCCAGCAGCCAGGACAGCCAGAATTCACCCCTCCACTTT. It specifies CASSQDSQNSPLHF.

Here the CDR3 reads CASSDWTSGTDTQYF. The CDR3 DNA is TGTGCCAGCAGTGATTGGACTAGCGGCACAGATACGCAGTATTTT. This chain links TRBV6-4 with TRBJ2-3, with 9 bases lining up with TRBD2. The ends lost 3 bases at V and 1 base at J; junction bases unmatched: 2. The germline gives CDR1 MRHNA, CDR2 SNTAGT. The CDR3 covers 15 residues.

The V call is TRBV19, the J call TRBJ1-1, with TRBD1 identical over 10 bases. V lost 5 bases to trimming and J lost 5 bases; unmatched junction nucleotides: 14. Germline CDR1 reads LNHDA; CDR2 reads SQIVND (reference sequence). There are 17 residues in the CDR3. In nucleotides, the CDR3 is TGTGCCAGTAGTGCAATTTACGGGACAGGGGCAGGGACTGAAGCTTTCTTT. Amino acids: CASSAIYGTGAGTEAFF.

The rearrangement joins TRBV5-1 to TRBJ1-2; D is undetermined. Germline CDR1 is SGHRS and CDR2 is YFSETQ. Trimming took off 5 bases at V and 0 bases at J, with 14 bases between the two ends. CDR3 size: 15 residues. CDR3 bases: TGCGCCAGCAGATGGGGTCCAGAAGCTAACTATGGCTACACCTTC. It codes for CASRWGPEANYGYTF. The whole variable domain, remainder taken from reference TRBV5-1 and TRBJ1-2, is KAGVTQTPRYLIKTRGQQVTLSCSPISGHRSVSWYQQTPGQGLQFLFEYFSETQRNKGNFPGRFSGRQFSNSRSEMNVSTLELGDSALYLCASRWGPEANYGYTFGSGTRLTVV.

The chain carries TRBV7-2 and TRBJ2-7, with 8 bases matching TRBD1. The germline CDR1 and CDR2 sequences are SGHTA and FQGNSA. V was clipped by 4 bases and J by 3 bases; unmatched bases: 5. This CDR3 region has 14 residues. CDR3 coding DNA: TGTGCCAGCAGCTCACCGGACAGGGACTACGAGCAGTACTTC. It is translated as CASSSPDRDYEQYF. Combining the CDR3 with reference TRBV7-2 and TRBJ2-7 gives the whole variable domain GAGVSQSPSNKVTEKGKDVELRCDPISGHTALYWYRQSLGQGLEFLIYFQGNSAPDKSGLPSDRFSAERTGGSVSTLTIQRTQQEDSAVYLCASSSPDRDYEQYFGPGTRLTVT.

V gene TRBV6-1 combines with J gene TRBJ1-4, with no clear D. V was cut by 2 bases and J by 7 bases, with 5 bases left in between. The CDR3 sequence is 12 residues long. CDR1 is MNHNS, CDR2 SASEGT, per germline. DNA of the CDR3: TGTGCCAGCAGTGAATACCGTGAAAAACTGTTTTTT. Encoded protein: CASSEYREKLFF.

The V call is TRBV19, the J call TRBJ2-3; the match to TRBD1 covers 10 bases. CDR3 size: 16 residues. J gave up 1 base and V 5 bases, and 6 bases lay outside the gene matches. Germline CDR1 is LNHDA and CDR2 is SQIVND (reference sequence). The CDR3 protein is CASSPDGQGGTDTQYF. The CDR3 DNA follows: TGTGCCAGTAGTCCTGATGGACAGGGGGGCACAGATACGCAGTATTTT. The full variable domain, its missing parts supplied by reference TRBV19 and TRBJ2-3, is DGGITQSPKYLFRKEGQNVTLSCEQNLNHDAMYWYRQDPGQGLRLIYYSQIVNDFQKGDIAEGYSVSREKKESFPLTVTSAQKNPTAFYLCASSPDGQGGTDTQYFGPGTRLTVL.

The chain joins TRBV11-3 to TRBJ2-7, with 8 positions matching TRBD2. CDR3 size: 14 residues. The V segment lost 1 base and the J segment 2 bases; nucleotides outside the gene matches: 1. Germline V lookup: CDR1 SGHNT, CDR2 YENEEA. Written as DNA, the CDR3 is TGTGCCAGCAGCTTAGGCGGGGGGCCCTACGAGCAGTACTTC. Its protein is CASSLGGGPYEQYF.

The chain combines TRBV7-8 with TRBJ2-4, with D perhaps TRBD2 (6 bases). V gave up 0 bases and J gave up 9 bases, with 24 bases separating them. This CDR3 spans 18 amino acids. Germline CDR1 is SGHVS and CDR2 is FQNEAQ. CDR3 DNA: TGTGCCAGCAGCTTAGCTAGAGTCGGCCGCCGGGAGTCGGGCATTCAGTACTTC. It is translated as CASSLARVGRRESGIQYF. Full variable domain (outside the CDR3, taken from reference TRBV7-8 and TRBJ2-4): GAGVSQSPRYKVAKRGQDVALRCDPISGHVSLFWYQQALGQGPEFLTYFQNEAQLDKSGLPSDRFFAERPEGSVSTLKIQRTQQEDSAVYLCASSLARVGRRESGIQYFGAGTRLSVL.

The gene calls are TRBV6-5 and TRBJ2-3, with 8 bases lining up with TRBD1. This CDR3 comprises 14 residues. The germline V gene has CDR1 MNHEY and CDR2 SVGAGI. Trimming took 11 bases from V and 3 from J; bases not matched to a gene: 10. The CDR3 region is CAVRTGSGTDTQYF. The CDR3 DNA follows: TGTGCCGTACGGACAGGGAGCGGGACAGATACGCAGTATTTT.

The chain links TRBV6-1 to TRBJ1-2; D unclear. Germline CDR1 is MNHNS and CDR2 is SASEGT. Trimming took off 7 bases at V and 7 bases at J, with 22 bases between the two ends. The CDR3 loop spans 15 amino acids. This CDR3 is CASNPSNWPLGGYTF. The CDR3 DNA is TGTGCCAGCAACCCTTCTAACTGGCCGTTGGGTGGCTACACCTTC.

The genes are TRBV14 and TRBJ2-2, with D possibly called TRBD1 or TRBD2 (5 bases each). Between the trimmed V and J ends, which lost 0 bases and 6 bases, there was a span of 17 bases. The CDR3 is 17 amino acids. CDR1 SGHDN and CDR2 FVKESK come from the germline V gene. The CDR3 region is CASSQDFGAPMPGELFF. Here the CDR3 DNA reads TGTGCCAGCAGCCAAGATTTCGGGGCCCCGATGCCCGGGGAGCTGTTTTTT.

This chain connects TRBV5-1 to TRBJ2-5; tentatively, D is TRBD1 or TRBD2 (6 bases each). The V end lost 0 bases, the J end lost 2 bases, and 17 bases lay between the germline ends. There are 17 residues in the CDR3. Per germline, CDR1 SGHRS and CDR2 YFSETQ. CDR3 residues: CASSLALGPGAQETQYF. The DNA of the CDR3 is TGCGCCAGCAGCTTGGCTCTGGGGCCGGGGGCTCAAGAGACCCAGTACTTC.